One T cell receptor (beta chain) is described in this entry. The antigen is not known. This sample was taken from a study of blood T cells in healthy people across ages. The J segment lost 4 bases and the V segment lost 3 bases, leaving 9 bases of the junction unmatched. The CDR3 runs to 15 residues. Per the germline V gene, CDR1 is DFQATT and CDR2 is SNEGSKA (reference sequence). The use of a sample-barcoded 5' primer and a J-beta primer mix characterized a second PCR of roughly 6 to 11 cycles. All cDNA molecules were each tagged by a template-switch adaptor with 12 random nucleotides. TCRdb processed the 5' RACE reads anew with MiXCR; each CDR3 protein has one entry. Of over 600,000 distinct CDR3 sequences listed, 35% to 50% were seen once; the top ten hold over 15%. General study points: Long-lived donors exceeded aged donors in naive CD4+ cells and diversity.

Sequenced material: blood. The origin of this receptor is a man older than 75 in good health. The V gene is TRBV20-1, the J gene TRBJ2-4; 7 bases match TRBD2. The CDR3 nucleotides are TGCAGTGCTAGCGGCAGGGCGGGAGAGAAAAACATTCAGTACTTC. Translated: CSASGRAGEKNIQYF.